Listed below are T cell receptor beta chains from one sample, sequenced in a study of T cells after posttransplantation cyclophosphamide. Using immunoSEQ multiplex PCR, the repertoire was profiled, and TCRdb retains in-frame clones only, with some absent. The table has 20,000 or so clones, approximately 87% seen once. This specimen consisted of PBMCs, obtained after allogeneic stem cell transplant with posttransplant cyclophosphamide. These receptors were obtained from a female patient younger than 45 who received an allogeneic stem cell transplant from an unrelated donor, was CMV-positive, and had no GVHD. The T cells may partly be graft donor cells. CDR3s include the opening cysteine and the closing phenylalanine or tryptophan. A clone size is listed for some rows: how often the clone was seen (once, few, many), or a class if it is expanded.

clone_size: -; v_call: TRBV4-3; j_call: TRBJ2-7; cdr3_aa: CASSQGRQGASYEQYF
clone_size: -; v_call: TRBV4-1; j_call: TRBJ1-2; cdr3_aa: CASSQEYGGVWGYTF
clone_size: once; v_call: TRBV4-1; j_call: TRBJ1-4; cdr3_aa: CASSQAGAATNEKLFF
clone_size: -; v_call: TRBV19; j_call: TRBJ2-7; cdr3_aa: CASSVRDRGYEQYF
clone_size: -; v_call: TRBV19; j_call: TRBJ2-7; cdr3_aa: CASSTQTRGEQYF
clone_size: -; v_call: TRBV4-3; j_call: TRBJ2-3; cdr3_aa: CASSQDGTTSTDTQYF
clone_size: -; v_call: TRBV29-1; j_call: TRBJ2-1; cdr3_aa: CSVARSGNEQFF
clone_size: -; v_call: TRBV9; j_call: TRBJ2-7; cdr3_aa: CASSVVLEGEYF
clone_size: -; v_call: TRBV7-2; j_call: TRBJ2-2; cdr3_aa: CASSLAGGNTGELFF
clone_size: -; v_call: TRBV5-1; j_call: TRBJ2-3; cdr3_aa: CASSIREGFTDTQYF
clone_size: -; v_call: TRBV10-3; j_call: TRBJ2-7; cdr3_aa: CAISEQVAYEQYF
clone_size: -; v_call: TRBV4-1; j_call: TRBJ2-1; cdr3_aa: CASSQLLPRARVDNEQFF
clone_size: -; v_call: TRBV6-1; j_call: TRBJ2-7; cdr3_aa: CASSEPLGYEQYF
clone_size: -; v_call: TRBV5-1; j_call: TRBJ2-3; cdr3_aa: CASSLAPAGESTDTQYF
clone_size: -; v_call: TRBV11-3; j_call: TRBJ1-2; cdr3_aa: CASRPGSNYGYTF
clone_size: -; v_call: TRBV9; j_call: TRBJ2-3; cdr3_aa: CASSVVGAGGTDTQYF